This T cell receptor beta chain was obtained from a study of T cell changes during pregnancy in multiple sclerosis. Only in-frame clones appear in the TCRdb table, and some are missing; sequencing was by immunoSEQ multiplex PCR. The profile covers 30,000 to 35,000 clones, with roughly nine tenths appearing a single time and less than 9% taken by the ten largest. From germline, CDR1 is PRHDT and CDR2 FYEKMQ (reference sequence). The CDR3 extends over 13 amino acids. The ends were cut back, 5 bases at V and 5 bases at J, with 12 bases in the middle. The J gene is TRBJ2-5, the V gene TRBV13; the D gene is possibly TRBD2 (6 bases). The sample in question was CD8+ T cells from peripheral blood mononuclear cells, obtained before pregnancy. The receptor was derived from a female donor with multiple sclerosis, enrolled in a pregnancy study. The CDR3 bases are TGTGCCAGCAGCGCAGCGGGTGAGGAGACCCAGTACTTC. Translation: CASSAAGEETQYF.